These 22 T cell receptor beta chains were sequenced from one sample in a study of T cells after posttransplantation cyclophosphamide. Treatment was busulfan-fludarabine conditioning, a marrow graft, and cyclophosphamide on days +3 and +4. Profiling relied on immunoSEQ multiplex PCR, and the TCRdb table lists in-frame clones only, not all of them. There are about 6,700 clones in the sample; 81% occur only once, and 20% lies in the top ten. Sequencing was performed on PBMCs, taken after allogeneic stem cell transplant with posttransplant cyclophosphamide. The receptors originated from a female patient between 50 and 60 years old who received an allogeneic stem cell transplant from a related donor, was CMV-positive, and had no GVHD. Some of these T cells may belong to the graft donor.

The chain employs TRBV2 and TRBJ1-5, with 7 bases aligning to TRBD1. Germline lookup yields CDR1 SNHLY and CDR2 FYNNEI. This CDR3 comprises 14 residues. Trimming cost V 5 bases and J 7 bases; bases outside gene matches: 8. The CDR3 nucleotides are TGTGCCAGCAGTCCGGACAGGTTCGACCAGCCCCAGCATTTT. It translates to CASSPDRFDQPQHF.

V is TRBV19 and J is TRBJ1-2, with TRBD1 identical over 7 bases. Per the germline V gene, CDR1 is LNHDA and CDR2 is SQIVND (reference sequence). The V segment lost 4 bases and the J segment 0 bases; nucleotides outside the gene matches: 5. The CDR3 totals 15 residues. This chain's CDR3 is CASSKGQAANYGYTF. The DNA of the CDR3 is TGTGCCAGTAGTAAAGGACAGGCAGCTAACTATGGCTACACCTTC.

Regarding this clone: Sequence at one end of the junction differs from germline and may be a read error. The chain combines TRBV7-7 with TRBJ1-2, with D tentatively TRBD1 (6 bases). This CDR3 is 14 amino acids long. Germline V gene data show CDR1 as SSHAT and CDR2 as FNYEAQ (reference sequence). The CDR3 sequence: CASSSIQGCYGYTF. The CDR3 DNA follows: TGTGCTAGCAGCTCCATTCAGGGGTGCTATGGCTACACCTTC.

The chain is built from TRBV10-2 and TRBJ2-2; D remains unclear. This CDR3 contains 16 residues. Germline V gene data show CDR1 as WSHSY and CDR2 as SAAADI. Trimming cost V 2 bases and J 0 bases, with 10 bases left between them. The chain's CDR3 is CASSETVPPNTGELFF. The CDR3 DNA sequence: TGCGCCAGCAGTGAGACAGTCCCCCCGAACACCGGGGAGCTGTTTTTT.

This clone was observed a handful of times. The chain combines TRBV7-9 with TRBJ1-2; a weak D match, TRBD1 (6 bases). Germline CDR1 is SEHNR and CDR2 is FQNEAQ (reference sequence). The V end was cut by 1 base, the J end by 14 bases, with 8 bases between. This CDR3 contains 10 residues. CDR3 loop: CASSLEGQTF. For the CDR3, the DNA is TGTGCCAGCAGCTTAGAGGGACAAACCTTC.

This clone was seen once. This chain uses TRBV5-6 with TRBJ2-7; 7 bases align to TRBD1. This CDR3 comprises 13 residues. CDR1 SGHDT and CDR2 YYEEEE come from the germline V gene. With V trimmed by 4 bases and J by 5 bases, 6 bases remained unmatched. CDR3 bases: TGTGCCAGCAGCCTCCTAGACAGGGACGAGCAGTACTTC. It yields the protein CASSLLDRDEQYF. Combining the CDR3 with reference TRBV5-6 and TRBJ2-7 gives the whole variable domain DAGVTQSPTHLIKTRGQQVTLRCSPKSGHDTVSWYQQALGQGPQFIFQYYEEEERQRGNFPDRFSGHQFPNYSSELNVNALLLGDSALYLCASSLLDRDEQYFGPGTRLTVT.

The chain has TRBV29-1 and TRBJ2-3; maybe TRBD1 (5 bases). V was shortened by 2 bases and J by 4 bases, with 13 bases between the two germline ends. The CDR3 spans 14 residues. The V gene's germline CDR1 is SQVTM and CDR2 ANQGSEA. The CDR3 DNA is TGCAGCGTTGAACCCCCAGGGCTCCCAGATACGCAGTATTTT. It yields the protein CSVEPPGLPDTQYF.

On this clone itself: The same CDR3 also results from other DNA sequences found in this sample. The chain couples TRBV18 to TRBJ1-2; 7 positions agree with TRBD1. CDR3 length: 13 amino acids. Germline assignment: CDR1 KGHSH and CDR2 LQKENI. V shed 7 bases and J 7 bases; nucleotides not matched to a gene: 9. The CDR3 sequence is CASLLDRAGGYTF. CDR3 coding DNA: TGTGCCAGCTTACTCGACAGGGCTGGTGGCTACACCTTC.

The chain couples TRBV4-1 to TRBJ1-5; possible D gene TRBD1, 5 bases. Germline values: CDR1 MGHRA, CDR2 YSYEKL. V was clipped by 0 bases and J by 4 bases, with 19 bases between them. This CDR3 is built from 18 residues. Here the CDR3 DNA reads TGCGCCAGCAGCCAAGATCTACAGGTGGGGCCCTCTAATCAGCCCCAGCATTTT. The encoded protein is CASSQDLQVGPSNQPQHF.

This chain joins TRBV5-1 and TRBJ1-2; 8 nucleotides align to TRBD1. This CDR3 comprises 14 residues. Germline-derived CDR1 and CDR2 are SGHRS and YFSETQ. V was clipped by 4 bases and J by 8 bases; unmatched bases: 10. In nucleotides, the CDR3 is TGCGCCAGCAGCCTCGGGTTGTCAGGGGGCGGCTACACCTTC. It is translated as CASSLGLSGGGYTF. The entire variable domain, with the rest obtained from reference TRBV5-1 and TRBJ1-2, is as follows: KAGVTQTPRYLIKTRGQQVTLSCSPISGHRSVSWYQQTPGQGLQFLFEYFSETQRNKGNFPGRFSGRQFSNSRSEMNVSTLELGDSALYLCASSLGLSGGGYTFGSGTRLTVV.

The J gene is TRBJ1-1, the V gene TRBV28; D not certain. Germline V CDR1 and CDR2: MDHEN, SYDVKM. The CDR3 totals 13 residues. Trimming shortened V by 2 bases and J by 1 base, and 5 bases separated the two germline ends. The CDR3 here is CASSLRGNTEAFF. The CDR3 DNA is TGTGCCAGCAGTTTAAGAGGGAACACTGAAGCTTTCTTT. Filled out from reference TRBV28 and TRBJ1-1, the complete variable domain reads DVKVTQSSRYLVKRTGEKVFLECVQDMDHENMFWYRQDPGLGLRLIYFSYDVKMKEKGDIPEGYSVSREKKERFSLILESASTNQTSMYLCASSLRGNTEAFFGQGTRLTVV.

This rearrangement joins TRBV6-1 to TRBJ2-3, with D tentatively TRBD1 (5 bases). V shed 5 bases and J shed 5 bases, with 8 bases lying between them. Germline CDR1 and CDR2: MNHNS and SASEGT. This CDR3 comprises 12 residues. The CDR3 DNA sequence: TGTGCCAGCAGTTGGGGCGAAGATACGCAGTATTTT. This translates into CASSWGEDTQYF.

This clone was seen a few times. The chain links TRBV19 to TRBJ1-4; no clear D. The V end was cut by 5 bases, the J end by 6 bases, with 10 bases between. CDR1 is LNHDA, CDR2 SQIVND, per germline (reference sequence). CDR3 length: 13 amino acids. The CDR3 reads CASSAVLYEKLFF. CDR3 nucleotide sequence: TGTGCCAGTAGTGCGGTTCTATATGAAAAACTGTTTTTT.

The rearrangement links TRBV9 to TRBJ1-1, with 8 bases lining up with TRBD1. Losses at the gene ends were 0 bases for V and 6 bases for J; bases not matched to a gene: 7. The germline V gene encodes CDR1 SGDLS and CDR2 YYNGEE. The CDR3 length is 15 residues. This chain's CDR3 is CASSVGLTGDSEAFF. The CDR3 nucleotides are TGTGCCAGCAGCGTAGGCCTGACAGGGGATTCTGAAGCTTTCTTT.

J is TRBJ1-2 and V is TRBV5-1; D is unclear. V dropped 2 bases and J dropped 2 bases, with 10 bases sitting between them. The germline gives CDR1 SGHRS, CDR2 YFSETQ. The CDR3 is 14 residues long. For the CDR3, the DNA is TGCGCCAGCAGCTTTCGTGGAGAGAACTATGGCTACACCTTC. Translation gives CASSFRGENYGYTF.

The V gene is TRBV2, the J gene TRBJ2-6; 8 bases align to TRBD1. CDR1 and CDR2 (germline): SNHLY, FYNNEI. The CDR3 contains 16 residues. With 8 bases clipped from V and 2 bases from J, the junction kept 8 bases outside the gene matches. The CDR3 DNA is TGTGCCAGCTCGGACAGGGAAATTCCTGGGGCCAACGTCCTGACTTTC. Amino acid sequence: CASSDREIPGANVLTF.

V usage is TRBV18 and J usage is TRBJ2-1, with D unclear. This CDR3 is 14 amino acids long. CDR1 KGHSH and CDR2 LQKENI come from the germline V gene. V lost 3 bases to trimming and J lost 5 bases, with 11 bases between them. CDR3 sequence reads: CASSPALTNNEQFF. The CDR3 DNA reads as TGTGCCAGCTCACCTGCACTTACTAACAATGAGCAGTTCTTC.

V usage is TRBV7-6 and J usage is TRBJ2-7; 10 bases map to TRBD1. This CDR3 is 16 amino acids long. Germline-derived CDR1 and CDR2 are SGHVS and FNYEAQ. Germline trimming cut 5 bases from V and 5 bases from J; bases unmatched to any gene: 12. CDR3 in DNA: TGTGCCAGCAGCAACCGGGACAGGGGATTTCAGGACGAGCAGTACTTC. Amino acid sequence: CASSNRDRGFQDEQYF.

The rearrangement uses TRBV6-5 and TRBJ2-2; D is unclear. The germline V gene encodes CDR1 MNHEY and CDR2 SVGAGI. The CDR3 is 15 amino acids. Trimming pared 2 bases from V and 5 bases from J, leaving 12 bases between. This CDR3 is CASSYGQVVTGELFF. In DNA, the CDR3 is TGTGCCAGCAGTTACGGCCAGGTTGTTACCGGGGAGCTGTTTTTT.

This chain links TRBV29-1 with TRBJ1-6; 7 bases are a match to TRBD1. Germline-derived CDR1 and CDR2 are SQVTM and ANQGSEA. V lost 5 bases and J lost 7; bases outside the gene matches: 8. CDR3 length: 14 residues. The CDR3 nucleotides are TGCAGCGTTTCCATGACAGGGAGCAATTCACCCCTCCACTTT. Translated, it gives CSVSMTGSNSPLHF.

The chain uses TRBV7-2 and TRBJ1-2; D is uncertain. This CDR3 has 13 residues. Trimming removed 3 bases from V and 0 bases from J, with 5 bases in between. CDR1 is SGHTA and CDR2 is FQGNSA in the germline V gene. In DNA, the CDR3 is TGTGCCAGCAGCTTCGGAGCTAACTATGGCTACACCTTC. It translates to CASSFGANYGYTF.

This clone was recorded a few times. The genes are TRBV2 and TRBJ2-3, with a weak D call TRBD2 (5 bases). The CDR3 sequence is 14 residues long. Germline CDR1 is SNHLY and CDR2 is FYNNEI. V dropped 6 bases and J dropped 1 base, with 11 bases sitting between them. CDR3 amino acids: CASRPDSGTDTQYF. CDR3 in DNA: TGTGCCAGCAGACCGGACTCGGGCACAGATACGCAGTATTTT. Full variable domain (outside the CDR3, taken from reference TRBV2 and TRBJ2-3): EPEVTQTPSHQVTQMGQEVILRCVPISNHLYFYWYRQILGQKVEFLVSFYNNEISEKSEIFDDQFSVERPDGSNFTLKIRSTKLEDSAMYFCASRPDSGTDTQYFGPGTRLTVL.